The sequence of this T cell receptor beta chain was determined in a study of control samples from healthy donors and cancer patients. Germline assignment: CDR1 SGHTA and CDR2 FQGNSA. V was clipped by 0 bases and J by 3 bases; unmatched bases: 6. This CDR3 comprises 17 residues. TCRdb's table, derived via immunoSEQ multiplex PCR, lists solely in-frame clones and lacks some. The sample records some 150,000 clones, around 93% being singletons. What was sequenced was blood. The receptor comes from a woman aged 60 to 75 in good health. This rearrangement joins TRBV7-2 to TRBJ2-2; 8 nucleotides agree with TRBD1. The CDR3 DNA is TGTGCCAGCAGCTTAGCTTTGGGACAGGAGTACACCGGGGAGCTGTTTTTT. Amino acids: CASSLALGQEYTGELFF.